A selection of T cell receptor beta chains follows, all from one sample in a study of blood T cells in healthy people across ages. From the 5' RACE reads, TCRdb called clonotypes with MiXCR, one entry per CDR3 protein. This sample has 1.5 million to 2 million distinct CDR3 sequences, with 40% to 55% found just once. Sequencing was carried out using blood. The source of these receptors is a woman in her 40s in good health. Both conserved end residues are part of each CDR3. The order of the fields is D gene, V gene, J gene, clone size, CDR3 protein, CDR3 DNA. The D gene is left open where the match is weak. Size tells how often a clone was seen (once, few, many) or the class of an expanded clone, and some rows leave it out.

TRBD1,TRBV6-5,TRBJ2-3,few,CASRTDRARGTQYF,TGTGCCAGCAGAACGGACAGGGCAAGGGGTACGCAGTATTTT
TRBD1,TRBV5-1,TRBJ1-4,.,CASSSTGVGEKLFF,TGCGCCAGCAGTTCGACAGGGGTTGGTGAAAAACTGTTTTTT
.,TRBV20-1,TRBJ2-7,few,CSARATDQEQYF,TGCAGTGCTAGAGCGACGGACCAGGAGCAGTACTTC
.,TRBV28,TRBJ2-7,.,CASSLERDLSSYEQYF,TGTGCCAGCAGTCTCGAACGGGACTTAAGCTCCTACGAGCAGTACTTC
TRBD1,TRBV5-1,TRBJ2-5,few,CASSRPRGTETQYF,TGCGCCAGCAGCCGCCCCAGGGGGACGGAGACCCAGTACTTC
.,TRBV6-2/TRBV6-3,TRBJ2-7,.,CASSYSRVRKQYF,TGTGCCAGCAGTTACTCCCGTGTAAGAAAGCAGTACTTC
.,TRBV21-1,TRBJ2-3,.,CASSKVWRGTDTQYF,TGTGCCAGCAGCAAAGTGTGGCGGGGCACAGATACGCAGTATTTT
TRBD2,TRBV7-2,TRBJ2-7,.,CASSRTSEVPYEQYF,TGTGCCAGCAGTCGGACTAGCGAGGTACCCTACGAGCAGTACTTC
.,TRBV29-1,TRBJ2-1,.,CSVERFTGTTSNEQFF,TGCAGCGTTGAAAGGTTTACCGGGACCACCTCCAATGAGCAGTTCTTC
TRBD2,TRBV20-1,TRBJ2-3,.,CSANRLAGASDTQYF,TGCAGTGCTAACAGACTAGCGGGGGCCTCAGATACGCAGTATTTT